These 26 T cell receptor beta chains originate from one sample sequenced in a study of spatial heterogeneity in lung cancer. The time point here: sample taken at primary tumor resection. From the 5' RACE reads, TCRdb called clonotypes with MiXCR, one entry per CDR3 protein. The table lists more than 60,000 distinct CDR3 sequences, roughly 5.9% of them singletons. Material: PBMCs, obtained at surgery. Receptors were obtained from a female donor with early-stage non-small cell lung cancer.

The table lists this clonotype with a few counts. This chain links TRBV9 with TRBJ2-1, with 7 bases that match TRBD1. Germline CDR1 is SGDLS and CDR2 is YYNGEE. V lost 4 bases to trimming and J lost 0 bases; unmatched junction nucleotides: 7. This CDR3 spans 16 amino acids. CDR3 sequence: CASSIGQESSYNEQFF. CDR3 DNA sequence: TGTGCCAGCAGCATCGGACAGGAATCCTCCTACAATGAGCAGTTCTTC.

This clonotype was detected a few times. The chain links TRBV21-1 to TRBJ2-6; the table calls TRBD1, which could not be checked here. TRBV21-1 is a pseudogene. CDR3 length: 17 amino acids. This chain's CDR3 is CASSKLGHPSGANVLTF. Here the CDR3 DNA reads TGTGCCAGCAGCAAACTCGGACATCCCTCTGGGGCCAACGTCCTGACTTTC.

The sample holds many counts of this clonotype. The chain couples TRBV6-1 to TRBJ1-5; TRBD1 is a possible D gene (6 bases). Germline values: CDR1 MNHNS, CDR2 SASEGT. The length of the CDR3 is 13 residues. V lost 6 bases to trimming and J lost 2 bases, with 8 bases between them. DNA for the CDR3: TGTGCCAGCAGCCCAGGGGGCAATCAGCCCCAGCATTTT. It yields the protein CASSPGGNQPQHF.

This clonotype was counted at least ten times. V is TRBV3-1 and J is TRBJ2-4; D unresolved. V lost 1 base, J lost 9 bases, and 13 bases lay in between. The CDR3 is 14 amino acids. CDR1 is LGHDT, CDR2 YNNKEL, per germline (reference sequence). The CDR3 spells CASSQGAHGVIQYF. The CDR3, as DNA: TGTGCCAGCAGCCAAGGGGCCCATGGGGTCATTCAGTACTTC.

Many counts were recorded for this clonotype. This chain joins TRBV11-2 and TRBJ2-2; 7 bases map to TRBD2. V shed 8 bases and J 1 base; nucleotides not matched to a gene: 13. Germline CDR1 SGHAT, CDR2 FQNNGV. CDR3 size: 17 residues. The CDR3 nucleotides read TGTGCCAGCCCCGGGGGAGGGCTAGCGGTGAACACCGGGGAGCTGTTTTTT. Encoded protein: CASPGGGLAVNTGELFF.

This clonotype was detected a few times. The chain is built from TRBV12-5 and TRBJ1-2; D remains ambiguous. CDR3 size: 17 residues. The V end lost 0 bases, the J end lost 4 bases, and 18 bases lay between the germline ends. Looked up from germline, CDR1 is LGHNT and CDR2 is FRNRAP. CDR3 sequence reads: CASGLVLGGITGYGYTF. In DNA form, the CDR3 reads TGTGCTAGTGGTTTGGTACTTGGAGGCATAACGGGCTATGGCTACACCTTC.

This clonotype was recorded many times. The rearrangement joins TRBV9 to TRBJ2-3, with D unresolved. CDR1 is SGDLS and CDR2 is YYNGEE in the germline V gene. V was trimmed by 3 bases and J by 1 base, leaving 12 bases between them. This CDR3 is 15 amino acids long. The CDR3: CASSGDFGGTDTQYF. The CDR3 nucleotides read TGTGCCAGCAGCGGTGACTTCGGAGGCACAGATACGCAGTATTTT.

The table lists this clonotype with a few counts. This rearrangement joins TRBV12-3 or TRBV12-4 to TRBJ1-5, with D hard to call. The CDR3 has 14 amino acids. V was shortened by 2 bases and J by 7 bases, with 12 bases between the two germline ends. Here the CDR3 reads CASSLSSGYQPQHF. DNA of the CDR3: TGTGCCAGCAGTTTATCTTCCGGGTACCAGCCCCAGCATTTT.

This clonotype came up a few times. The V and J genes are TRBV12-3 or TRBV12-4 and TRBJ1-2, with 7 positions matching TRBD1. V was pared by 0 bases and J by 8 bases, with 9 bases of the junction left unmatched. The CDR3 extends over 15 amino acids. This CDR3 is CASSLAGGGLGGYTF. For the CDR3, the DNA is TGTGCCAGCAGTTTAGCAGGAGGGGGCCTGGGCGGCTACACCTTC.

The table lists this clonotype with many counts. The chain carries TRBV12-3 or TRBV12-4 and TRBJ2-5; unclear D gene. Trimming left V 3 bases short and J 5 bases short, with 10 bases between. This CDR3 has 13 residues. This CDR3 is CASSFQGRETQYF. The CDR3 bases are TGTGCCAGCAGTTTTCAAGGAAGGGAGACCCAGTACTTC.

This clonotype was counted a single time. The rearrangement joins TRBV6-5 to TRBJ2-1; possible D gene TRBD2, 6 bases. The V gene lost 8 bases and the J gene lost 4 bases, with 15 bases spanning the gap. Germline V CDR1 and CDR2: MNHEY, SVGAGI. The CDR3 contains 14 residues. CDR3 coding DNA: TGTGCCAGCGGTTTGCAGGGAGGTTACAATGAGCAGTTCTTC. This sequence encodes CASGLQGGYNEQFF.

This clonotype was observed at least ten times. The rearrangement uses TRBV27 and TRBJ1-2, with 8 bases that match TRBD1. Germline CDR1 MNHEY, CDR2 SMNVEV (reference sequence). This CDR3 comprises 13 residues. V lost 5 bases, J lost 4 bases, and 3 bases stayed unmatched. The CDR3, as DNA: TGTGCCAGCAGTCCCACAGGGGGCTATGGCTACACCTTC. Its protein product is CASSPTGGYGYTF.

This clonotype was recorded many times. The chain combines TRBV28 with TRBJ1-1; weak D call: TRBD1 (6 bases). Between the trimmed V and J ends, which lost 6 bases and 0 bases, there was a span of 17 bases. The CDR3 length is 16 residues. Germline CDR1 is MDHEN and CDR2 is SYDVKM. This CDR3 is CASSFYIGQLNTEAFF. The CDR3 DNA sequence: TGTGCCAGCAGCTTTTACATCGGACAGTTGAACACTGAAGCTTTCTTT.

This clonotype was counted ten times or more. The V call is TRBV5-1, the J call TRBJ1-4, with D hard to call. Trimming pared 4 bases from V and 4 bases from J, leaving 8 bases between. CDR3 length: 13 residues. Germline V gene lookup returns CDR1 SGHRS and CDR2 YFSETQ. CDR3 nucleotide sequence: TGCGCCAGCAGCATACGGAATAATGAAAAACTGTTTTTT. Protein sequence: CASSIRNNEKLFF. Supplemented by reference TRBV5-1 and TRBJ1-4, the full variable domain reads KAGVTQTPRYLIKTRGQQVTLSCSPISGHRSVSWYQQTPGQGLQFLFEYFSETQRNKGNFPGRFSGRQFSNSRSEMNVSTLELGDSALYLCASSIRNNEKLFFGSGTQLSVL.

This clonotype was detected a few times. The chain uses TRBV20-1 and TRBJ2-7; 8 bases match TRBD2. The CDR3 totals 14 residues. Germline loops: CDR1 DFQATT, CDR2 SNEGSKA (reference sequence). The V segment lost 5 bases and the J segment 2 bases; nucleotides outside the gene matches: 8. The CDR3 sequence is CSAFTSGETYEQYF. The CDR3 DNA follows: TGCAGTGCTTTTACTAGCGGTGAAACCTACGAGCAGTACTTC.

This clonotype was seen many times. The chain couples TRBV6-6 to TRBJ1-4; 7 bases agree with TRBD1. Looked up from germline, CDR1 is MNHNY and CDR2 is SVGAGI (reference sequence). The length of the CDR3 is 14 residues. The V and J ends lost 2 bases and 8 bases, in that order; junction bases with no gene match: 5. CDR3 sequence (DNA): TGTGCCAGCAGTTACGGGACAGTTGGCGAAAAACTGTTTTTT. Amino acid sequence: CASSYGTVGEKLFF.

This clonotype was observed many times. The chain has TRBV11-2 and TRBJ2-1, with D possibly matching TRBD1 (5 bases). V lost 2 bases to trimming and J lost 7 bases, with 18 bases between them. The CDR3 extends over 16 amino acids. Germline assignment: CDR1 SGHAT and CDR2 FQNNGV. The CDR3 reads CASSLRSRTAGNEQFF. CDR3 DNA sequence: TGTGCCAGCAGCTTAAGGTCACGGACCGCAGGGAATGAGCAGTTCTTC.

This clonotype was seen many times. The V call is TRBV10-3, the J call TRBJ1-4; possibly TRBD1 for D (6 bases). Germline CDR1 is ENHRY and CDR2 is SYGVKD. The CDR3 totals 15 residues. V lost 3 bases to trimming and J lost 7 bases, with 15 bases between them. In DNA, the CDR3 is TGTGCCATCAGTGAACAGGGCTCCCGTGGTGAAAAACTGTTTTTT. It is translated as CAISEQGSRGEKLFF.

This clonotype was detected a few times. The V call is TRBV12-3 or TRBV12-4, the J call TRBJ1-3; D possibly corresponds to TRBD1 (6 bases). V gave up 1 base and J gave up 2 bases, with 9 bases separating them. This CDR3 spans 15 amino acids. CDR3 bases: TGTGCCAGCAGTTTAGAACAGGGTACTGGAAACACCATATATTTT. This codes for CASSLEQGTGNTIYF.

This clonotype was seen at least ten times. V gene TRBV12-3 or TRBV12-4 combines with J gene TRBJ2-7; 7 bases line up with TRBD2. V was pared by 6 bases and J by 3 bases, with 5 bases of the junction left unmatched. CDR3 length equals 13 residues. CDR3 region: CASRASGDYEQYF. CDR3 in DNA: TGTGCCAGCAGGGCTAGCGGAGACTACGAGCAGTACTTC.

This clonotype was observed a handful of times. The J gene is TRBJ1-5, the V gene TRBV5-1, with D perhaps TRBD1 (6 bases). The V and J ends lost 0 bases and 7 bases respectively, with 11 bases between them. Looked up from germline, CDR1 is SGHRS and CDR2 is YFSETQ. The CDR3 consists of 14 residues. The CDR3 is CASSLDGGRQPQHF. The CDR3 region has the DNA TGCGCCAGCAGCTTGGATGGGGGCCGGCAGCCCCAGCATTTT.

The V gene is TRBV20-1, the J gene TRBJ2-3; 8 bases match TRBD2. CDR3 size: 14 residues. With 0 bases clipped from V and 3 bases from J, the junction kept 2 bases outside the gene matches. CDR1 DFQATT and CDR2 SNEGSKA come from the germline V gene (reference sequence). This chain's CDR3 is CSARDTSGTDTQYF. CDR3 in DNA: TGCAGTGCTAGAGATACTAGCGGTACAGATACGCAGTATTTT.

There are many counts of this clonotype. The chain links TRBV20-1 to TRBJ1-1, with 9 bases identical to TRBD1. J gave up 3 bases and V 2 bases, and 7 bases lay outside the gene matches. The germline V gene has CDR1 DFQATT and CDR2 SNEGSKA (reference sequence). The CDR3 length is 15 residues. The CDR3: CSARPGTGRHTEAFF. For the CDR3, the DNA is TGCAGTGCTAGACCCGGGACAGGGCGCCACACTGAAGCTTTCTTT.

The chain employs TRBV6-4 and TRBJ2-1, with 10 bases aligning to TRBD2. The V gene's germline CDR1 is MRHNA and CDR2 SNTAGT. The CDR3 is 15 amino acids. With 5 bases clipped from V and 10 bases from J, the junction kept 11 bases outside the gene matches. The chain's CDR3 is CASSLSSGSWEEQFF. The CDR3 DNA sequence: TGTGCCAGCAGTCTCTCTAGCGGGAGCTGGGAGGAGCAGTTCTTC.

There are many counts of this clonotype. The gene calls are TRBV25-1 and TRBJ1-1; no firm D call. V shed 8 bases and J shed 6 bases, with 10 bases lying between them. In germline, CDR1 is MGHDK, CDR2 SYGVNS. CDR3 size: 11 residues. In nucleotides, the CDR3 is TGTGCCAGCTATAGAGGGTCTGAAGCTTTCTTT. Translating gives CASYRGSEAFF.

The chain joins TRBV12-3 or TRBV12-4 to TRBJ2-6; D is undetermined. V shed 8 bases and J shed 1 base, with 15 bases lying between them. CDR3 length: 16 amino acids. The CDR3 DNA follows: TGTGCCAGCTCGGGCCGCTTTGGGTCTGGGGCCAACGTCCTGACTTTC. Translating it yields CASSGRFGSGANVLTF.